This T cell receptor (beta chain) was sequenced for a study of shared clonotypes between healthy human individuals. Study-wide background: The plates for each donor numbered three CD4 naive, three CD4 memory, two CD8 naive and one CD8 memory.

The germline CDR1 and CDR2 sequences are MDHEN and SYDVKM. Trimming removed 5 bases from V and 3 bases from J, with 11 bases in between. CDR3 size: 14 residues. Assay used: immunoSEQ multiplex PCR; TCRdb lists only in-frame clones, some missing. The sample lists roughly 330,000 clones; approximately 74% were seen once. The source of this sequence is a man in his thirties or forties in good health. The sequencing input was memory CD4+ T cells sorted from blood. Subset noted: CD45RA-negative fraction. The chain is built from TRBV28 and TRBJ1-5; D possibly corresponds to TRBD1 (5 bases). Here the CDR3 DNA reads TGTGCCAGCAGTCGAGACAGCCTCAATCAGCCCCAGCATTTT. This gives the protein CASSRDSLNQPQHF.